The clone carrying this T cell receptor (beta chain) has a handful of counts. Its antigen is undetermined. Only one heparinised blood draw was taken per donor, and its volume averaged about 116 mL. This specimen comes from a study of beta chain features in type 1 diabetes. What was sequenced were expressed TCRB transcripts, since all of the isolated RNA had been reverse transcribed. Naive, central memory and regulatory T cell samples averaged approximately 3.9 million immunoSEQ reads each. Data came from immunoSEQ multiplex PCR; TCRdb stores just in-frame clones and leaves some out. The repertoire has hundreds of thousands of clones, 10% to 15% of them found once; the top ten carry around 0.02%. Findings and limits, study-wide: Here, the possible influence of HLA type (on TCRB rearrangement) remained unresolved.

CDR3 length: 15 residues. The germline CDR1 and CDR2 sequences are GTSNPN and SVGIG (reference sequence). V lost 3 bases, J lost 5 bases, and 11 bases stayed unmatched. This receptor was obtained from a man between 18 and 29 years old in good health. The chain links TRBV30 to TRBJ1-1; TRBD1 matches 8 bases. Sequencing input: naive CD4+ T cells from blood. The CDR3 reads CAWSANRGAGTEAFF. The CDR3 nucleotides read TGTGCCTGGAGCGCGAACAGGGGGGCAGGGACTGAAGCTTTCTTT.